Listed here are 24 T cell receptor beta chains from one sample, sequenced in a study of identical twins. TCRdb itself ran the 5' RACE reads through MiXCR, one entry per CDR3 protein. The sample has roughly 490,000 distinct CDR3 sequences, around 15% seen once. The sample was also linked to a second study, of yellow fever vaccine responses in identical twins.

Sequencing input: CD4+ T cells sorted from blood. The receptors were gathered from a woman younger than 30 in good health.

The genes are TRBV19 and TRBJ2-7, with 8 bases matching TRBD1. Germline trimming cut 4 bases from V and 5 bases from J; bases unmatched to any gene: 4. Looked up from germline, CDR1 is LNHDA and CDR2 is SQIVND (reference sequence). The CDR3 runs to 13 residues. CDR3 nucleotide sequence: TGTGCCAGTAGTAGGACAGGGATCGACGAGCAGTACTTC. Its protein product is CASSRTGIDEQYF.

This clonotype was seen only a few times. The chain combines TRBV19 with TRBJ1-1, with 9 bases identical to TRBD1. V was clipped by 5 bases and J by 4 bases; unmatched bases: 5. The CDR3 covers 14 residues. Germline V gives CDR1 LNHDA, CDR2 SQIVND (reference sequence). In nucleotides, the CDR3 is TGTGCCAGTAGTGCGAGGGACAGGGTCACTGAAGCTTTCTTT. It is translated as CASSARDRVTEAFF.

This chain connects TRBV28 to TRBJ2-5; 7 nucleotides line up with TRBD1. Unmatched junction bases numbered 10, after V lost 5 bases and J lost 7 bases. Germline CDR1 and CDR2: MDHEN and SYDVKM. There are 14 residues in the CDR3. CDR3: CASSPQTGSRTQYF. The DNA for the CDR3 is TGTGCCAGCAGTCCCCAGACAGGGTCGCGGACCCAGTACTTC. The full variable domain, completed using reference TRBV28 and TRBJ2-5, is DVKVTQSSRYLVKRTGEKVFLECVQDMDHENMFWYRQDPGLGLRLIYFSYDVKMKEKGDIPEGYSVSREKKERFSLILESASTNQTSMYLCASSPQTGSRTQYFGPGTRLLVL.

This clonotype occurred a few times. V and J are TRBV7-2 and TRBJ2-3; D ambiguous. V was cut by 2 bases and J by 6 bases, with 12 bases left in between. The CDR3 is 14 amino acids. Germline V gene sequence: CDR1 SGHTA, CDR2 FQGNSA. This CDR3 is CASSLTLGSDTQYF. In DNA form, the CDR3 reads TGTGCCAGCAGCTTAACACTTGGGTCCGATACGCAGTATTTT.

The rearrangement uses TRBV20-1 and TRBJ2-1; no clear D gene. The V gene's germline CDR1 is DFQATT and CDR2 SNEGSKA (reference sequence). V lost 5 bases and J lost 5, with 13 bases in between. This CDR3 region has 13 residues. CDR3 bases: TGCAGTGCTGGCTGGCTATTTGACAATGAGCAGTTCTTC. Amino acids: CSAGWLFDNEQFF.

The chain links TRBV6-2 or TRBV6-3 to TRBJ2-7; D is tentatively TRBD1 or TRBD2 (5 bases each). V shed 5 bases and J shed 3 bases, with 17 bases lying between them. Looked up from germline, CDR1 is MNHEY and CDR2 is SVGEGT. CDR3 length: 15 amino acids. Here the CDR3 DNA reads TGTGCCAGCAGTCACACGGGACGGGGAGACTACGAGCAGTACTTC. It translates to CASSHTGRGDYEQYF.

The genes are TRBV7-3 and TRBJ1-6; D unresolved. Germline-derived CDR1 and CDR2 are SGHTA and FQGTGA. This CDR3 spans 13 amino acids. V was cut by 2 bases and J by 7 bases, with 6 bases left in between. The CDR3 protein is CASSLFENSPLHF. Here the CDR3 DNA reads TGTGCCAGCAGCTTATTCGAGAATTCACCCCTCCACTTT.

This clonotype showed up just a few times. The chain carries TRBV20-1 and TRBJ2-5; D remains ambiguous. The length of the CDR3 is 13 residues. The V and J ends lost 2 bases and 5 bases respectively, with 12 bases between them. Germline V CDR1 and CDR2: DFQATT, SNEGSKA (reference sequence). Here the CDR3 DNA reads TGCAGTGCTAGAAGCTCGACTCGGGAGACCCAGTACTTC. Protein product: CSARSSTRETQYF.

This clonotype was detected once. The rearrangement uses TRBV3-1 and TRBJ2-6, with D possibly matching TRBD2 (5 bases). V shed 7 bases and J shed 0 bases, with 13 bases lying between them. The CDR3 sequence is 16 residues long. Germline lookup yields CDR1 LGHDT and CDR2 YNNKEL (reference sequence). As DNA, the CDR3 is TGTGCCAGCACCATGAACGAGGGCTCTGGGGCCAACGTCCTGACTTTC. Its protein is CASTMNEGSGANVLTF.

The rearrangement links TRBV4-1 to TRBJ2-1, with D unresolved. This CDR3 contains 18 residues. Germline V gene data show CDR1 as MGHRA and CDR2 as YSYEKL. V was cut by 0 bases and J by 0 bases, with 15 bases left in between. The CDR3 region is CASSQESPQSSSYNEQFF. The CDR3 DNA follows: TGCGCCAGCAGCCAAGAAAGCCCACAGTCGTCCTCCTACAATGAGCAGTTCTTC.

Concerning this clonotype: A much larger clone sits a single nucleotide away, making a read error possible. The chain carries TRBV6-2 or TRBV6-3 and TRBJ2-5; 7 bases align to TRBD2. Matching the DNA end better, TRBJ2-1 makes the J call doubtful. Germline V gives CDR1 MNHEY, CDR2 SVGEGT. The CDR3 is 15 residues long. CDR3 in DNA: TGTGCCAGCAACGACTTACCGGGAGGCCAAGAGACCCAGTTCTTC. Protein product: CASNDLPGGQETQFF.

There are many counts of this clonotype. The chain joins TRBV28 to TRBJ1-5, with D possibly being TRBD1 (5 bases). Germline CDR1 and CDR2: MDHEN and SYDVKM. The CDR3 consists of 15 residues. Trimming cost V 3 bases and J 3 bases, with 12 bases left between them. The CDR3 spells CASSFKDSYNQPQHF. The CDR3 bases are TGTGCCAGCAGTTTTAAAGACAGCTACAATCAGCCCCAGCATTTT.

This clonotype occurred a few times. The V and J genes are TRBV11-1 and TRBJ2-1, with TRBD2 matching 7 bases. V lost 3 bases and J lost 5; bases outside the gene matches: 4. The CDR3 has 14 residues. Germline V gene sequence: CDR1 SGHAT, CDR2 FQDESV (reference sequence). The CDR3 coding sequence is TGTGCCAGCAGCTTTCCGACTAGCCACAATGAGCAGTTCTTC. Amino acids: CASSFPTSHNEQFF.

The chain joins TRBV4-2 to TRBJ2-4, with 7 bases matching TRBD1. This CDR3 contains 17 residues. CDR1 is LGHNA and CDR2 is YNFKEQ in the germline V gene. The V and J ends lost 1 base and 1 base, in that order; junction bases with no gene match: 7. CDR3 sequence: CASSQGVETGAKNIQYF. The DNA of the CDR3 is TGTGCCAGCAGCCAAGGGGTCGAGACAGGGGCCAAAAACATTCAGTACTTC.

The DNA of the CDR3 is TGTGCCAGCAAAGAGATCGGGGCACTACGGGGCTACACCTTC. Translating gives CASKEIGALRGYTF. The chain employs TRBV2 and TRBJ1-2; TRBD1 is a possible D gene (5 bases). CDR1 is SNHLY and CDR2 is FYNNEI in the germline V gene. CDR3 length: 14 residues. Between the trimmed V and J ends, which lost 7 bases and 8 bases, there was a span of 20 bases. Based on the CDR3 plus reference TRBV2 and TRBJ1-2, the full variable domain is EPEVTQTPSHQVTQMGQEVILRCVPISNHLYFYWYRQILGQKVEFLVSFYNNEISEKSEIFDDQFSVERPDGSNFTLKIRSTKLEDSAMYFCASKEIGALRGYTFGSGTRLTVV.

The V gene is TRBV5-6, the J gene TRBJ2-7, with D possibly TRBD1 on 5 matching bases. This CDR3 has 17 amino acids. Germline V gene lookup returns CDR1 SGHDT and CDR2 YYEEEE. The V end lost 0 bases, the J end lost 0 bases, and 16 bases lay between the germline ends. The CDR3 DNA reads TGTGCCAGCAGCTTGGACCGGAGTTCAGGGAACTCCTACGAGCAGTACTTC. Its protein product is CASSLDRSSGNSYEQYF.

This clonotype was counted between two and nine times. This chain connects TRBV6-5 to TRBJ2-2; a weak D match, TRBD1 (5 bases). The CDR3 contains 17 residues. Trimming left V 1 base short and J 0 bases short, with 12 bases between. The germline CDR1 and CDR2 sequences are MNHEY and SVGAGI. This CDR3 reads CASSYYGQGTNTGELFF. CDR3 bases: TGTGCCAGCAGTTACTACGGGCAGGGCACGAACACCGGGGAGCTGTTTTTT.

This clonotype was seen a few times. This may arise from a read error, as a much more abundant clone is one base away. The chain employs TRBV7-9 and TRBJ2-2; 7 nucleotides line up with TRBD1. The CDR3 has 14 residues. The germline CDR1 and CDR2 sequences are SEHNR and FQNEAQ (reference sequence). J gave up 4 bases and V 5 bases, and 4 bases lay outside the gene matches. CDR3 region: CASSRQGPTGELFF. In DNA form, the CDR3 reads TGTGCCAGCAGCAGACAGGGACCCACCGGGGAGCTGTTTTTT.

This clonotype was observed many times. The chain combines TRBV12-3 or TRBV12-4 with TRBJ2-5; D ambiguous. The germline V and J ends were trimmed by 7 bases and 9 bases, with 18 bases remaining between them. This CDR3 has 13 amino acids. The CDR3 loop is CASTVNGRVAQYF. In DNA form, the CDR3 reads TGTGCCAGCACCGTCAACGGTCGGGTGGCCCAGTACTTC.

This clonotype has just a few counts. This chain joins TRBV20-1 and TRBJ1-5; the match to TRBD1 covers 7 bases. J gave up 11 bases and V 4 bases, and 11 bases lay outside the gene matches. Per germline, CDR1 DFQATT and CDR2 SNEGSKA (reference sequence). The CDR3 runs to 13 residues. The CDR3 protein is CSAKFTGVRTQHF. CDR3 coding DNA: TGCAGTGCTAAATTTACAGGGGTGCGGACCCAGCATTTT.

In this sample, this clonotype turned up a few times. The chain links TRBV15 to TRBJ2-5, with 10 bases lining up with TRBD2. The CDR3 runs to 16 residues. Germline V lookup: CDR1 LNHNV, CDR2 YYDKDF (reference sequence). V gave up 1 base and J gave up 5 bases; unmatched junction bases: 7. CDR3 in DNA: TGTGCCACCAGCAGAGGGGGAGCGGGGGGGCTGGAGACCCAGTACTTC. Its translation is CATSRGGAGGLETQYF.

The chain recombines TRBV2 with TRBJ2-1; TRBD2 matches 10 bases. The germline V gene encodes CDR1 SNHLY and CDR2 FYNNEI. The length of the CDR3 is 17 residues. Trimming took 6 bases from V and 3 from J; bases not matched to a gene: 11. In DNA form, the CDR3 reads TGTGCCAGCAGACAGCCTCCACTAGCGGGGCTCTACAATGAGCAGTTCTTC. Translated, it gives CASRQPPLAGLYNEQFF.

At least ten counts were recorded for this clonotype. This chain links TRBV12-3 or TRBV12-4 with TRBJ2-2; 10 positions agree with TRBD1. Losses at the gene ends were 6 bases for V and 3 bases for J; bases not matched to a gene: 4. There are 15 residues in the CDR3. The CDR3 here is CASSLGQGDTGELFF. The CDR3 nucleotides read TGTGCCAGCAGCCTCGGACAGGGGGACACCGGGGAGCTGTTTTTT.

This clonotype has more than one count but fewer than ten. J is TRBJ2-7 and V is TRBV5-1; TRBD2 aligns across 10 bases. Per germline, CDR1 SGHRS and CDR2 YFSETQ. The CDR3 is 15 amino acids. The junction had 5 bases not matched to a gene; V was cut back by 5 bases and J by 0 bases. CDR3 protein: CASRALAGGSYEQYF. DNA for the CDR3: TGCGCCAGCAGGGCTTTAGCGGGGGGCTCCTACGAGCAGTACTTC.